Shown below are 20 T cell receptor beta chains from a single sample sequenced in a study of human T cells and chemical hapten exposure. Sample time point: patch test 3, about 24 weeks after DPC sensitization. Treatment denoted: therapeutic diphenylcyclopropenone sensitization with weekly scalp DPC. TCRdb itself ran the RACE reads through MiXCR, one entry per CDR3 protein. The sample has about 200,000 distinct CDR3 sequences, around a quarter seen once. Sequences were derived from whole blood, sampled in connection with sensitization to the hapten diphenylcyclopropenone (DPC). The origin of the receptors is a woman between 40 and 55 years old with alopecia areata. Some clones in this sample may be carry-over from other donors' samples.

The chain joins TRBV15 to TRBJ2-7, with TRBD2 identical over 11 bases. Unmatched junction bases numbered 6, after V lost 0 bases and J lost 5 bases. There are 16 residues in the CDR3. Per the germline V gene, CDR1 is LNHNV and CDR2 is YYDKDF (reference sequence). CDR3 loop: CATSRELAGVSDEQYF. DNA for the CDR3: TGTGCCACCAGCAGAGAACTAGCGGGAGTAAGTGACGAGCAGTACTTC.

In this sample, this clonotype turned up a few times. CDR3 DNA: TGTGCCAGCAGCTTAGGCCGGAGAGAGACCCAGTACTTC. It is translated as CASSLGRRETQYF. The chain is built from TRBV7-3 and TRBJ2-5; D not certain. The CDR3 is made up of 13 amino acids. With 2 bases removed from V and 4 bases from J, the gap between germline ends came to 8 bases. Germline-derived CDR1 and CDR2 are SGHTA and FQGTGA.

This chain uses TRBV7-6 with TRBJ2-5; 11 bases align to TRBD1. Germline V gene lookup returns CDR1 SGHVS and CDR2 FNYEAQ. V shed 7 bases and J 4 bases; nucleotides not matched to a gene: 8. The CDR3 is 15 amino acids. In DNA, the CDR3 is TGTGCCAGCACGCCGGGACAGGGGGATGTAGAGACCCAGTACTTC. This codes for CASTPGQGDVETQYF.

This clonotype was seen many times. The chain carries TRBV9 and TRBJ2-7; no firm D call. V shed 4 bases and J shed 5 bases, with 19 bases lying between them. CDR3 length: 15 residues. Germline loops: CDR1 SGDLS, CDR2 YYNGEE. CDR3: CASSPRPASEDEQYF. CDR3 bases: TGTGCCAGCAGCCCCCGCCCAGCGTCGGAAGACGAGCAGTACTTC.

The chain has TRBV28 and TRBJ2-1; the match to TRBD1 covers 7 bases. J lost 4 bases, V lost 7 bases, and 4 bases had no gene match. Germline CDR1 and CDR2: MDHEN and SYDVKM. The CDR3 has 13 residues. CDR3 region: CASMGTAYNEQFF. CDR3 bases: TGTGCCAGCATGGGGACAGCTTACAATGAGCAGTTCTTC.

This clonotype has only a few counts. The DNA of the CDR3 is TGCGCCAGCAGCCACTCAACTAGCTCCTACAATGAGCAGTTCTTC. It is translated as CASSHSTSSYNEQFF. The chain uses TRBV4-3 and TRBJ2-1, with D possibly TRBD2 on 5 matching bases. Germline CDR1 is LGHNA and CDR2 is YSLEER. The ends were cut back, 3 bases at V and 0 bases at J, with 9 bases in the middle. This CDR3 has 15 residues.

This clonotype has more than one count but fewer than ten. The chain carries TRBV29-1 and TRBJ1-2; no firm D call. The CDR3 loop spans 12 amino acids. From germline, CDR1 is SQVTM and CDR2 ANQGSEA. Trimming stripped 7 bases from V and 3 bases from J, with 12 bases between. The CDR3 sequence: CSADPQDYGYTF. In DNA form, the CDR3 reads TGCAGCGCTGACCCGCAGGACTATGGCTACACCTTC.

The gene calls are TRBV29-1 and TRBJ2-5; a possible D gene is TRBD2 (6 bases). The CDR3 covers 12 residues. Germline values: CDR1 SQVTM, CDR2 ANQGSEA. The ends were cut back, 1 base at V and 5 bases at J, with 8 bases in the middle. Written as DNA, the CDR3 is TGCAGCGTTGAAGCCAGCGGGGAGACCCAGTACTTC. Translated, it gives CSVEASGETQYF. Full variable domain (outside the CDR3, taken from reference TRBV29-1 and TRBJ2-5): SAVISQKPSRDICQRGTSLTIQCQVDSQVTMMFWYRQQPGQSLTLIATANQGSEATYESGFVIDKFPISRPNLTFSTLTVSNMSPEDSSIYLCSVEASGETQYFGPGTRLLVL.

V usage is TRBV2 and J usage is TRBJ2-7; D gene ambiguous. The CDR3 covers 13 residues. Germline V gene sequence: CDR1 SNHLY, CDR2 FYNNEI. Trimming left V 8 bases short and J 0 bases short, with 11 bases between. CDR3 nucleotide sequence: TGTGCCAGCGGCCGGCCCCTCTCCTACGAGCAGTACTTC. Its protein is CASGRPLSYEQYF.

The rearrangement uses TRBV7-3 and TRBJ2-1; D gene uncertain. This CDR3 is built from 13 residues. Germline V lookup: CDR1 SGHTA, CDR2 FQGTGA. V was cut by 4 bases and J by 1 base, with 5 bases left in between. CDR3 bases: TGTGCCAGCAGCTCCCAGTCCTACAATGAGCAGTTCTTC. This translates into CASSSQSYNEQFF.

This clonotype came up many times. This rearrangement joins TRBV28 to TRBJ1-5, with D perhaps TRBD1 (6 bases). Trimming removed 6 bases at V and 2 bases at J, with 8 bases between. Germline V gene lookup returns CDR1 MDHEN and CDR2 SYDVKM. CDR3 size: 13 residues. In nucleotides, the CDR3 is TGTGCCAGCAGGACAGGACGCAATCAGCCCCAGCATTTT. It yields the protein CASRTGRNQPQHF.

This chain connects TRBV7-2 to TRBJ2-2; 8 nucleotides align to TRBD1. The CDR3 runs to 15 residues. Germline V gene lookup returns CDR1 SGHTA and CDR2 FQGNSA. J lost 2 bases, V lost 5 bases, and 4 bases had no gene match. Here the CDR3 DNA reads TGTGCCAGCAGCCCGGGACAGGTTAACACCGGGGAGCTGTTTTTT. Encoded protein: CASSPGQVNTGELFF.

The V and J genes are TRBV7-9 and TRBJ2-3; possibly TRBD1 for D (6 bases). Trimming cost V 5 bases and J 4 bases, with 16 bases left between them. Germline V gives CDR1 SEHNR, CDR2 FQNEAQ (reference sequence). This CDR3 has 15 amino acids. The CDR3 DNA reads TGTGCCAGCAGCCTCACTACAGGGTCCCCAGATACGCAGTATTTT. It translates to CASSLTTGSPDTQYF.

CDR3 bases: TGTGCCAGCAGCTTGGGAGTAGGTTTGGAGACCCAGTACTTC. Encoded protein: CASSLGVGLETQYF. The chain joins TRBV11-2 to TRBJ2-5, with a possible D match to TRBD2 (5 bases). CDR1 and CDR2 (germline): SGHAT, FQNNGV. The CDR3 has 14 residues. Trimming removed 3 bases at V and 5 bases at J, with 13 bases between.

This clonotype was detected a few times. V and J are TRBV28 and TRBJ2-1; 9 bases fit TRBD2. V shed 5 bases, J shed 8 bases, and the junction held 10 bases outside the gene matches. The CDR3 is made up of 15 amino acids. Germline V lookup: CDR1 MDHEN, CDR2 SYDVKM. CDR3 coding DNA: TGTGCCAGCAGTCGGGGGTCTAGCGGGACAGATGAGCAGTTCTTC. It yields the protein CASSRGSSGTDEQFF.

Here the CDR3 reads CASSFNGVLGSEKLFF. In DNA, the CDR3 is TGCGCCAGCAGCTTCAACGGGGTCCTAGGCAGTGAAAAACTGTTTTTT. The rearrangement uses TRBV5-1 and TRBJ1-4; D not resolved. This CDR3 spans 16 amino acids. The V end was cut by 2 bases, the J end by 7 bases, with 18 bases between. Germline V lookup: CDR1 SGHRS, CDR2 YFSETQ.

This clonotype showed up just a few times. The V gene is TRBV5-1, the J gene TRBJ2-3; 9 bases agree with TRBD2. V gave up 3 bases and J gave up 3 bases; unmatched junction bases: 5. From germline, CDR1 is SGHRS and CDR2 YFSETQ. The CDR3 is made up of 15 amino acids. CDR3 residues: CASSWTSAGTDTQYF. As DNA, the CDR3 is TGCGCCAGCAGCTGGACTAGCGCCGGGACAGATACGCAGTATTTT.

This clonotype has ten or more counts. One end of the junction does not line up with germline, which may come from a read error. The chain combines TRBV20-1 with TRBJ2-7, with D uncertain. The CDR3 sequence is 11 residues long. Looked up from germline, CDR1 is DFQATT and CDR2 is SNEGSKA (reference sequence). This CDR3 is CSARETYEQYF. CDR3 coding DNA: TGCAGTGCGAGAGAGACCTACGAGCAGTACTTC.

The chain links TRBV29-1 to TRBJ1-4; 9 positions agree with TRBD1. V lost 4 bases and J lost 8; bases outside the gene matches: 11. This CDR3 region has 15 residues. Looked up from germline, CDR1 is SQVTM and CDR2 is ANQGSEA. The CDR3 DNA follows: TGCAGCGTTGGGTTCCTTACAGGGGGCGACGAAAAACTGTTTTTT. It specifies CSVGFLTGGDEKLFF.

This chain connects TRBV29-1 to TRBJ2-1, with 7 bases identical to TRBD1. V shed 5 bases and J 4 bases; nucleotides not matched to a gene: 8. This CDR3 contains 14 residues. CDR1 is SQVTM and CDR2 is ANQGSEA in the germline V gene. The CDR3, as DNA: TGCAGCGTTTTACCGGGACAGCAATACAATGAGCAGTTCTTC. It specifies CSVLPGQQYNEQFF.